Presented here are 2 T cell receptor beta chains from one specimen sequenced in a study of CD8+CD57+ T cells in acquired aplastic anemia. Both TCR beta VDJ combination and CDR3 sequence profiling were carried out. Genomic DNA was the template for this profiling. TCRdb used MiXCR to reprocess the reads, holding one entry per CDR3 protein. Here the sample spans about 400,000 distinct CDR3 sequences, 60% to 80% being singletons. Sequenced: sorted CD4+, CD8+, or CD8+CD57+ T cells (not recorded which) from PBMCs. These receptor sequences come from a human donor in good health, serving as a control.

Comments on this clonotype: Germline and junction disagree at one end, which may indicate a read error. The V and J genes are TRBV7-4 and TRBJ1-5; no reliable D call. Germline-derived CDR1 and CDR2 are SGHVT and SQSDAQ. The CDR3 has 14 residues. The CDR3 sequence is CASSVDRKNQAQHF. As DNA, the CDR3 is TGTGCCAGCAGCGTAGACCGGAAAAATCAGGCCCAGCATTTT.

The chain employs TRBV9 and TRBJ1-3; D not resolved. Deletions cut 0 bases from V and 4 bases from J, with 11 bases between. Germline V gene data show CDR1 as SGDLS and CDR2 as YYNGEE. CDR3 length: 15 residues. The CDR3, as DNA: TGTGCCAGCAGCGTAGGAGGACTGGCGGGAAACACCATATATTTT. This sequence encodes CASSVGGLAGNTIYF.